This is a list of T cell receptor beta chains from one sample in a study of T cell responses to AZD1222 COVID-19 vaccine. Sequencing was performed with immunoSEQ multiplex PCR; in TCRdb, only in-frame clones are kept and a portion is missing. The table records 95,000 to 150,000 clones, about 92% of them present only once. The sample here was peripheral blood, taken 28 days after the second AZD1222 dose. Source of these receptors: an adult who received the AZD1222 COVID-19 vaccine. CDR3s include the opening cysteine and the closing phenylalanine or tryptophan. A D gene is named only where the DNA matches it firmly. Only some rows state a clone size, as once, few, many or a class for expanded clones.

TRBV3-1/TRBV3-2	-	TRBJ2-7	-	TGTGCCAGCAGCCAAGAACGACTATTCCCTCGGGAGCAGTACTTC	CASSQERLFPREQYF
TRBV5-1	-	TRBJ1-1	TRBD1	TGCGCCAGCAGCTCGAGATGGACAGGGTTAAACACTGAAGCTTTCTTT	CASSSRWTGLNTEAFF
TRBV7-2	once	TRBJ2-3	-	TGTGCCAGCAGCTTCGGGCGGGCGGAAAATACGCAGTATTTT	CASSFGRAENTQYF
TRBV21-1	-	TRBJ1-2	-	TGTGCCAGCAGCCCCCGTCCCGGACATTTTAACTATGGCTACACCTTC	CASSPRPGHFNYGYTF
TRBV6-5	-	TRBJ2-7	-	TGTGCCAGCCACAGGGCAGGGGCCTACGAGCAGTACTTC	CASHRAGAYEQYF
TRBV7-2	-	TRBJ2-3	-	TGTGCCAGCAGTCGGATCACCACAGATACGCAGTATTTT	CASSRITTDTQYF
TRBV29-1	-	TRBJ2-1	TRBD2	TGCAGCGTTCCCGGGGGGGCCAGCTCCTACAATGAGCAGTTCTTC	CSVPGGASSYNEQFF
TRBV3-1/TRBV3-2	-	TRBJ1-2	-	TGTGCCAGCAGCTACGATCAATATGGCTACACCTTC	CASSYDQYGYTF
TRBV11-2	-	TRBJ2-1	TRBD2	TGTGCCAGCAGCTCACAAGCGGGGACGGACTACAATGAGCAGTTCTTC	CASSSQAGTDYNEQFF
TRBV3-1/TRBV3-2	-	TRBJ1-2	TRBD1	TGTGCCAGCAGCCAAGGGGACAGGCCGGGGGGCTACACCTTC	CASSQGDRPGGYTF
TRBV27	-	TRBJ1-2	-	TGTGCCAGCAGTCCCCGCGGGACAAGCTATGGCTACACCTTC	CASSPRGTSYGYTF
TRBV27	few	TRBJ1-6	-	TGTGCCAGCAGCCCTCCGGGGGCTTCACCCCTCCACTTT	CASSPPGASPLHF
TRBV5-1	-	TRBJ2-3	TRBD2	TGCGCCAGCAGCCCTGGGACTAGCGGGAGTAGAACAGATACGCAGTATTTT	CASSPGTSGSRTDTQYF
TRBV11-3	-	TRBJ1-5	-	TGTGCCAGCAGCTGGCAGGGCCCCCAGCATTTT	CASSWQGPQHF
TRBV10-3	-	TRBJ2-7	TRBD2	TGTGCCATCAGTGTAAGGCTAGCGGGTGAACCAGTTGACGACGAGCAGTACTTC	CAISVRLAGEPVDDEQYF
TRBV2	-	TRBJ2-3	TRBD2	TGTGCCACCCAACCCCGCGGGGGTGGCACAGATACGCAGTATTTT	CATQPRGGGTDTQYF
TRBV10-1	-	TRBJ2-3	-	TGCGCCCCAGTGGGAGGGGGAAGCACAGATACGCAGTATTTT	CAPVGGGSTDTQYF
TRBV7-7	-	TRBJ2-3	TRBD2	TGTGCTAGCAGCTGGGGAAGCGGGGGCCCCACAGATACGCAGTATTTT	CASSWGSGGPTDTQYF
TRBV7-3	-	TRBJ1-1	-	TGTGCCAGCAGCCCGAGGGATTCGGAGGGCACTGAAGCTTTCTTT	CASSPRDSEGTEAFF
TRBV6-4	-	TRBJ1-1	-	TGTGCCAGCAGTATGACAGATAACACTGAAGCTTTCTTT	CASSMTDNTEAFF
TRBV9	-	TRBJ1-5	-	TGTGCCAGCAGTGACATCACCACACCCCGGGGTACCCACCATAGCAATCAGCCCCAGCATTTT	CASSDITTPRGTHHSNQPQHF
TRBV5-1	-	TRBJ2-3	TRBD2	TGCGCCAGCAGCTTGGGACTAGCGGGGGTCACAGATACGCAGTATTTT	CASSLGLAGVTDTQYF
TRBV5-4	-	TRBJ2-1	-	TGTGCCAGCCTTGGGGGAAATGAGCAGTTCTTC	CASLGGNEQFF
TRBV5-1	-	TRBJ1-2	TRBD1	TGCGCCAGCAGCCTCACGGCAGGGGGTGTTGACTATGGCTACACCTTC	CASSLTAGGVDYGYTF
TRBV5-1	-	TRBJ2-2	TRBD2	TGCGCCAGCAGCCTGCGGGGGACTAGCGTCACCGGGGAGCTGTTTTTT	CASSLRGTSVTGELFF
TRBV7-2	-	TRBJ2-1	TRBD2	TGTGCCAGCAGCTTAGTGGCGGGAGTTGGAAATGAGCAGTTCTTC	CASSLVAGVGNEQFF
TRBV7-2	-	TRBJ2-1	TRBD2	TGTGCCAGCAGCGTAAGAGAGCGGGGGGCCGGGGGAAAAGAGCAGTTCTTC	CASSVRERGAGGKEQFF
TRBV7-9	-	TRBJ1-4	-	TGTGCCAGCAGCTTAGTCGGACAAGAAAAACTGTTTTTT	CASSLVGQEKLFF
TRBV6-2/TRBV6-3	-	TRBJ1-1	-	TGTGCCAGCAGTTACACCAGGCAGAACACTGAAGCTTTCTTT	CASSYTRQNTEAFF
TRBV6-5	once	TRBJ2-7	TRBD1	TGTGCCAGCAGCCGGGACAGGGGTGTCTACGAGCAGTACTTC	CASSRDRGVYEQYF
TRBV7-8	-	TRBJ1-1	-	TGTGCCAGCAGCTTAAAGGTATTGAACACTGAAGCTTTCTTT	CASSLKVLNTEAFF
TRBV7-8	-	TRBJ1-2	-	TGTGCCAGCAGCTTAGTTGGAACATTAAACCCGGGTGGCTACACCTTC	CASSLVGTLNPGGYTF
TRBV12-3/TRBV12-4	-	TRBJ2-5	TRBD2	TGTGCCGGCTCAGCGGGGGCAGGGGAGACCCAGTACTTC	CAGSAGAGETQYF
TRBV10-3	-	TRBJ2-7	TRBD2	TGTGCCCTCGGCTTTGCGGGAGAAACGGGCGAGCAGTACTTC	CALGFAGETGEQYF
TRBV11-2	-	TRBJ1-6	TRBD1	TGTGCCAGCAGCTTAAGCAGGCGACAGGGAGGATCACCCCTCCACTTT	CASSLSRRQGGSPLHF
TRBV10-3	-	TRBJ1-2	-	TGTGCCATCAGTGGGAGACTAGACTATGGCTACACCTTC	CAISGRLDYGYTF